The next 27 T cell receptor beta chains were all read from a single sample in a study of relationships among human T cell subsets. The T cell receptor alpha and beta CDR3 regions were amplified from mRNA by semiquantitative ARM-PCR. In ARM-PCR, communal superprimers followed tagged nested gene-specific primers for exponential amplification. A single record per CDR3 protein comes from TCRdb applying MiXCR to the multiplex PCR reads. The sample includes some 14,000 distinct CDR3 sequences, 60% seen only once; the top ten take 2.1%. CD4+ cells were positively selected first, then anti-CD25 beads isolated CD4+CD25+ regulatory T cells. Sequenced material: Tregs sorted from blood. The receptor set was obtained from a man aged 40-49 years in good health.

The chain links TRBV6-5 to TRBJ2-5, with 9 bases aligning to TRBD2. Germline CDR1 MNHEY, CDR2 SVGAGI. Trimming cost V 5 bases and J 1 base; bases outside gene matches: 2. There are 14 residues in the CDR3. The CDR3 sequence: CASSRGLAQETQYF. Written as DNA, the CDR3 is TGTGCCAGCAGTAGGGGACTAGCCCAAGAGACCCAGTACTTC.

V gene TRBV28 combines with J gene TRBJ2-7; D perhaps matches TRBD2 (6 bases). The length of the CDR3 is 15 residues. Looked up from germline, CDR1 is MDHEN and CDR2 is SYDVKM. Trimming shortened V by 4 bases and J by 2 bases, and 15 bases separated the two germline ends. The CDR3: CASSSPAGRTYEQYF. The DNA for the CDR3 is TGTGCCAGCAGTTCCCCGGCGGGGCGCACCTACGAGCAGTACTTC.

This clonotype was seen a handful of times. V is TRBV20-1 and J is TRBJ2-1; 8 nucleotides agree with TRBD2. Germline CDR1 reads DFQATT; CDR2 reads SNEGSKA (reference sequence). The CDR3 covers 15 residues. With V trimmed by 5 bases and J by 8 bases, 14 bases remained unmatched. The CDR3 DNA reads TGCAGTGCTTTTCCCAGCGGGGGTACTTTCCATGAGCAGTTCTTC. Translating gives CSAFPSGGTFHEQFF.

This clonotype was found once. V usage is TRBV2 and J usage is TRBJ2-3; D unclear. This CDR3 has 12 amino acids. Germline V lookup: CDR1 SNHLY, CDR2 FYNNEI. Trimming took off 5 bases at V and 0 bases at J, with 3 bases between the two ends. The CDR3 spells CASSTSTDTQYF. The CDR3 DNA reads TGTGCCAGCAGTACTAGCACAGATACGCAGTATTTT.

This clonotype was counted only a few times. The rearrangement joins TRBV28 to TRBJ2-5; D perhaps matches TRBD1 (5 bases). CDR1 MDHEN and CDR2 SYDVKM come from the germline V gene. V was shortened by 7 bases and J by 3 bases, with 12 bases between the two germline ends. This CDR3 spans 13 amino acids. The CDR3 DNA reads TGTGCCAGCACGAATCTAGGGGAAGAGACCCAGTACTTC. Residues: CASTNLGEETQYF.

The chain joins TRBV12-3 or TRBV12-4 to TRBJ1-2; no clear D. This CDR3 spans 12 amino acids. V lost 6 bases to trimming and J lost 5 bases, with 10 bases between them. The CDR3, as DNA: TGTGCCAGCAGCGGAGGGCTATATGGCTACACCTTC. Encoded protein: CASSGGLYGYTF.

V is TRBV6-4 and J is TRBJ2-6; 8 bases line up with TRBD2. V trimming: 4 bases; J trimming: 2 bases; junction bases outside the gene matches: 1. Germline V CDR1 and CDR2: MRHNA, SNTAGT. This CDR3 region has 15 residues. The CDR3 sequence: CASSAGGAGANVLTF. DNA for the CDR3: TGTGCCAGCAGTGCCGGGGGGGCTGGGGCCAACGTCCTGACTTTC.

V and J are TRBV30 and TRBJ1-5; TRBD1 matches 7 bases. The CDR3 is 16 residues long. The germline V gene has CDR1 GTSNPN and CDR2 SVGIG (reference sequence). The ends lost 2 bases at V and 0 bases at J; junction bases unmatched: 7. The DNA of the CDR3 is TGTGCCTGGAGTCCGGGACAGAGATATAGCAATCAGCCCCAGCATTTT. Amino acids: CAWSPGQRYSNQPQHF.

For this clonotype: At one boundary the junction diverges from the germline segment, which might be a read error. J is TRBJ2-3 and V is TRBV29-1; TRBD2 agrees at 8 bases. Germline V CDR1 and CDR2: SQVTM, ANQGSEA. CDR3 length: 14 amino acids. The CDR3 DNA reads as TGCAGCGCTCTAGCGGCGGGAGCGGGAGATACACAGTATTTT. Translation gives CSALAAGAGDTQYF.

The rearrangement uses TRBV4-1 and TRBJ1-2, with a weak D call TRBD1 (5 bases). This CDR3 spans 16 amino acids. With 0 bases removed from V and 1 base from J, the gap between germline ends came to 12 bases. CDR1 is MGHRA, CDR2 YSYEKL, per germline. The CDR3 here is CASSQDSTVDNYGYTF. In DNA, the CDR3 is TGCGCCAGCAGCCAAGATTCGACAGTAGATAACTATGGCTACACCTTC.

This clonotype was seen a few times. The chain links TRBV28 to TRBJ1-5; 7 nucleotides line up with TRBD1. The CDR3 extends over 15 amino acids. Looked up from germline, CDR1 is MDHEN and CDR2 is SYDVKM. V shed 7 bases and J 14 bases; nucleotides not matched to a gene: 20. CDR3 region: CASTSTGRGSVRKHF. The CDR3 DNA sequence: TGTGCCAGCACCTCGACAGGCAGGGGGTCCGTGAGGAAGCATTTT.

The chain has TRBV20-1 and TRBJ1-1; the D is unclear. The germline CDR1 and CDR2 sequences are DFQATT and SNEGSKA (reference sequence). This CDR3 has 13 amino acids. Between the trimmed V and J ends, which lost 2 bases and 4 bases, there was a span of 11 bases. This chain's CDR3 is CSARMGAGTEAFF. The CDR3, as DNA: TGCAGTGCTAGAATGGGAGCGGGCACTGAAGCTTTCTTT.

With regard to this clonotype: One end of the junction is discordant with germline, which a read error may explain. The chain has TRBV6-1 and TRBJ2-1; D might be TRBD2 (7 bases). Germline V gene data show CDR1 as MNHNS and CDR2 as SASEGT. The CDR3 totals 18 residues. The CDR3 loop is CATGGAGLGWGGGNEQFF. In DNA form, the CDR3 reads TGTGCCACAGGAGGGGCAGGGTTAGGATGGGGGGGCGGGAATGAACAGTTCTTC.

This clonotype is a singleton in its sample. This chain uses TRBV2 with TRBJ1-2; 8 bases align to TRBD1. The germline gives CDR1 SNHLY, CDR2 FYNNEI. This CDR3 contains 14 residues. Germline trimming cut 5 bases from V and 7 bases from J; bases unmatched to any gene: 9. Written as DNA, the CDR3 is TGTGCCAGCAGTTTGGGACAGGCAATCTCTGGCTACACCTTC. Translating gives CASSLGQAISGYTF.

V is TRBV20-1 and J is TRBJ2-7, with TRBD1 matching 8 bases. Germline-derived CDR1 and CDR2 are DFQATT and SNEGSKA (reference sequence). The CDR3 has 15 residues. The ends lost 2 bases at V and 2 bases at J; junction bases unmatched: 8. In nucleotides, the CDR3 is TGCAGTGCTAGAACAATCCAGGGGGCCCCCTACGAGCAGTACTTC. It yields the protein CSARTIQGAPYEQYF.

This CDR3 is CASRQGRNSPLHF. CDR3 DNA: TGTGCCAGCAGACAGGGACGGAATTCACCCCTCCACTTT. The chain combines TRBV5-5 with TRBJ1-6, with a tentative D call TRBD1 (6 bases). V was trimmed by 5 bases and J by 7 bases, leaving 10 bases between them. The CDR3 totals 13 residues. From germline, CDR1 is SGHKS and CDR2 YYEKEE (reference sequence).

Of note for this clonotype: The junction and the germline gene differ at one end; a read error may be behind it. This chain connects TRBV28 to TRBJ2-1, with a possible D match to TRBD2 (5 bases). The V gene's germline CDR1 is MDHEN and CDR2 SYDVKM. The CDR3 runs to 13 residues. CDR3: CASREGSSNEQFF. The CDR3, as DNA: TGTGCCAGCAGAGAGGGATCCTCCAATGAGCAGTTCTTC.

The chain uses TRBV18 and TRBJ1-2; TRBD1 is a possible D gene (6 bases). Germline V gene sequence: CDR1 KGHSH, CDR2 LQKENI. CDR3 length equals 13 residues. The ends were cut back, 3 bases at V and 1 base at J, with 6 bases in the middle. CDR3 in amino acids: CASSPDSNYGYTF. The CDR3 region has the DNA TGTGCCAGCTCACCGGACAGTAACTATGGCTACACCTTC.

The CDR3 nucleotides read TGTGCCAGCTCACCTAGACAGGGGCAAGGCTACGAGCAGTACTTC. Amino acids: CASSPRQGQGYEQYF. V usage is TRBV18 and J usage is TRBJ2-7, with 8 bases aligning to TRBD1. CDR1 KGHSH and CDR2 LQKENI come from the germline V gene. V shed 3 bases and J 3 bases; nucleotides not matched to a gene: 7. The CDR3 contains 15 residues.

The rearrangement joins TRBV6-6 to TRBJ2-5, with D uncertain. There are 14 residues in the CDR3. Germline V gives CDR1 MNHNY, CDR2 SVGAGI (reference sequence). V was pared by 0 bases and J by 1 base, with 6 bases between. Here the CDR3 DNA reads TGTGCCAGCAGTTACTCGGGCCCCCAAGAGACCCAGTACTTC. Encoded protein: CASSYSGPQETQYF.

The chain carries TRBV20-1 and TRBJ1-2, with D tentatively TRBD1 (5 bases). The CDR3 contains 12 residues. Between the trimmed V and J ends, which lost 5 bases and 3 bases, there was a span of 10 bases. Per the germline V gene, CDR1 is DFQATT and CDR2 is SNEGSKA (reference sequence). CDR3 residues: CSASKGDYGYTF. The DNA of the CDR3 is TGCAGTGCTTCCAAAGGGGACTATGGCTACACCTTC.

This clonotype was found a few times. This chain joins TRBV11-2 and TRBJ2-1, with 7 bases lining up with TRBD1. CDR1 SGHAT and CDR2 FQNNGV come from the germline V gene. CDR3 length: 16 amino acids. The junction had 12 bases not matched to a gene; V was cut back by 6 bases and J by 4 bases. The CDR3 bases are TGTGCCAGCAGTCAAATACAGGGGCGTGCGTACAATGAGCAGTTCTTC. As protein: CASSQIQGRAYNEQFF.

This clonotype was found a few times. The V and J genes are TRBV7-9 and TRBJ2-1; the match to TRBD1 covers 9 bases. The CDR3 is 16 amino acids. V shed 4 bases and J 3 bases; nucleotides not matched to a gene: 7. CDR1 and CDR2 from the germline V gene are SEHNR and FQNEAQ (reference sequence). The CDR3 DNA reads TGTGCCAGCAGCTCGACGGACAGGGGTTACTACAATGAGCAGTTCTTC. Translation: CASSSTDRGYYNEQFF.

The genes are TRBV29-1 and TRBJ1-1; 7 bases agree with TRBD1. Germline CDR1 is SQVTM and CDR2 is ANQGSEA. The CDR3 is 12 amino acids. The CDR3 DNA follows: TGCAGTGTTAGGACAGGGAACACTGAAGCTTTCTTT. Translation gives CSVRTGNTEAFF.

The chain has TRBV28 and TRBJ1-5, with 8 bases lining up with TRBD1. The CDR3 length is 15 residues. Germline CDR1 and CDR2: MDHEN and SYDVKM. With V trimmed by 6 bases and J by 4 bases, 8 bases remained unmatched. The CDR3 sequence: CASRQGGILNQPQHF. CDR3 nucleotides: TGTGCCAGCAGACAGGGGGGTATATTAAATCAGCCCCAGCATTTT.

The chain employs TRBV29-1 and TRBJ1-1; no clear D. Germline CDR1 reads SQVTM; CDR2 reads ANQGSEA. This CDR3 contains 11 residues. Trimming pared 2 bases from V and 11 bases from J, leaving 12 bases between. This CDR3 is CSVELTRRAFF. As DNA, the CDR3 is TGCAGCGTTGAATTGACTCGAAGGGCTTTCTTT.

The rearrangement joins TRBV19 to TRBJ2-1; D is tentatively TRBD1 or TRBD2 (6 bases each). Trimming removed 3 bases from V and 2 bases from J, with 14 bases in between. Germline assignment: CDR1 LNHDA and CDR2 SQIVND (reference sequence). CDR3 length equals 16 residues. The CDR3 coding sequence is TGTGCCAGTAGTATTTATGAGGGGGGTCCCTACAATGAGCAGTTCTTC. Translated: CASSIYEGGPYNEQFF.